The next 3 T cell receptor beta chains were all read from a single sample in a study of shared clonotypes between healthy human individuals. Profiled with immunoSEQ multiplex PCR; TCRdb holds only in-frame clones, not every one. The repertoire holds 550,000 to 600,000 clones, with around 77% as singletons. The sample comprised PBMCs. These receptors were collected from a woman in her 40s in good health. Some clones in this sample may be carry-over from other donors' samples.

CDR3: CAWNSQGTNGNTIYF. In DNA form, the CDR3 reads TGTGCCTGGAACAGTCAGGGCACCAACGGAAACACCATATATTTT. The rearrangement uses TRBV30 and TRBJ1-3; possibly TRBD1 for D (5 bases). The V end was cut by 4 bases, the J end by 4 bases, with 17 bases between. Per germline, CDR1 GTSNPN and CDR2 SVGIG (reference sequence). The CDR3 contains 15 residues.

This rearrangement joins TRBV7-2 to TRBJ2-3; 7 bases fit TRBD1. Germline CDR1 SGHTA, CDR2 FQGNSA. J was trimmed by 2 bases and V by 1 base; bases with no gene match: 6. The CDR3 contains 16 residues. CDR3 amino acids: CASSLEPGGFTDTQYF. The CDR3 DNA reads as TGTGCCAGCAGCTTAGAGCCAGGGGGTTTCACAGATACGCAGTATTTT.

This clone was recorded many times. The V and J genes are TRBV28 and TRBJ1-1; D is unclear. The ends were cut back, 8 bases at V and 4 bases at J, with 8 bases in the middle. Germline V gives CDR1 MDHEN, CDR2 SYDVKM. The CDR3 length is 11 residues. The CDR3 region is CASVSGTEAFF. As DNA, the CDR3 is TGTGCCAGCGTGTCCGGCACTGAAGCTTTCTTT.